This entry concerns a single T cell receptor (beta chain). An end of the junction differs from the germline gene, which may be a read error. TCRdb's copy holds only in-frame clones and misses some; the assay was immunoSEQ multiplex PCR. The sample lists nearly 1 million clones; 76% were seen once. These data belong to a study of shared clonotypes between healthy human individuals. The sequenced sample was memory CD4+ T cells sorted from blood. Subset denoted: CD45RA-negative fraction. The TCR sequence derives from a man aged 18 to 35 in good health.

CDR3 sequence (DNA): TGTGCTAGCAGCCTCAGACAGGCACACACTGAAGCTTTCTTT. It yields the protein CASSLRQAHTEAFF. The V gene is TRBV7-7, the J gene TRBJ1-1, with D maybe TRBD1 (6 bases). Germline V gene sequence: CDR1 SSHAT, CDR2 FNYEAQ (reference sequence). The CDR3 covers 14 residues. Full variable domain (rest looked up from reference TRBV7-7 and TRBJ1-1): GAGVSQSPRYKVTKRGQDVTLRCDPISSHATLYWYQQALGQGPEFLTYFNYEAQPDKSGLPSDRFSAERPEGSISTLTIQRTEQRDSAMYRCASSLRQAHTEAFFGQGTRLTVV.